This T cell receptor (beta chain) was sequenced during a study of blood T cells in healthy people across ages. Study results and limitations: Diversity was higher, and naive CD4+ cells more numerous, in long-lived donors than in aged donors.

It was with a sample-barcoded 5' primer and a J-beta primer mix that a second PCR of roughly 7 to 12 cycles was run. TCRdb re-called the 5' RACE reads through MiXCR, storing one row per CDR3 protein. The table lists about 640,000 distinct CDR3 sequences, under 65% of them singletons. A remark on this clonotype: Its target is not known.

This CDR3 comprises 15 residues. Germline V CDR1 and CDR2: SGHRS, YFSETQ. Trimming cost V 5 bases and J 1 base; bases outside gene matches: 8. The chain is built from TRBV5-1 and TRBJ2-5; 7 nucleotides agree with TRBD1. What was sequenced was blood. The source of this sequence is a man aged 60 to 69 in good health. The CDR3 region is CASSRTGWTQETQYF. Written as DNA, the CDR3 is TGCGCCAGCAGTAGGACAGGCTGGACCCAAGAGACCCAGTACTTC.